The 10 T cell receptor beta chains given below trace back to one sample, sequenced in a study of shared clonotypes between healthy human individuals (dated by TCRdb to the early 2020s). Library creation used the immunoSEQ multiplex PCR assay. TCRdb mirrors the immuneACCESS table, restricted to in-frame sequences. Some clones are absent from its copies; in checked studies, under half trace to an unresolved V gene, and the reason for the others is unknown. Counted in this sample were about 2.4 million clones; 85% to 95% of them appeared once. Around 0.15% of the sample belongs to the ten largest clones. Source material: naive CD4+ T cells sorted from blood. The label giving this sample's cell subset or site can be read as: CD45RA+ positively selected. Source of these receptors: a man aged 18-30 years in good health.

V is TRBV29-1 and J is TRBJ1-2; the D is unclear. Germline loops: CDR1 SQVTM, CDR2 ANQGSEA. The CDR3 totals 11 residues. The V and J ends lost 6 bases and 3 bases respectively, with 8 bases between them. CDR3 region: CSVFLDYGYTF. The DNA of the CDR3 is TGCAGCGTCTTTTTGGACTATGGCTACACCTTC.

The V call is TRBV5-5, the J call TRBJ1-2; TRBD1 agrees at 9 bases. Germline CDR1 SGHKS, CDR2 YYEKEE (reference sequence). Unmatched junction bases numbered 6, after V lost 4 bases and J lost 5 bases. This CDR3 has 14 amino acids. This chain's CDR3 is CASSPQGASYGYTF. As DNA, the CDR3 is TGTGCCAGCAGCCCACAGGGGGCATCGTATGGCTACACCTTC.

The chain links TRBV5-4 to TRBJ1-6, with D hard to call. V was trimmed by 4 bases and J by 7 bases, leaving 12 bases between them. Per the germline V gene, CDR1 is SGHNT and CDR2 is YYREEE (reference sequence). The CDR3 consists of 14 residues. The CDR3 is CASSLKGGNSPLHF. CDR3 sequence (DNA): TGTGCCAGCAGCCTGAAAGGTGGGAATTCACCCCTCCACTTT.

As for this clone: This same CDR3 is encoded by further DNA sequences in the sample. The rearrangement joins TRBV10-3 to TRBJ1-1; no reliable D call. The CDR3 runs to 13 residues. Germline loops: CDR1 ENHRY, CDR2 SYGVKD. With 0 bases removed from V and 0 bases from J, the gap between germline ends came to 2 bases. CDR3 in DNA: TGTGCCATCAGTGAGTCGTTGAACACTGAAGCTTTCTTT. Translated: CAISESLNTEAFF.

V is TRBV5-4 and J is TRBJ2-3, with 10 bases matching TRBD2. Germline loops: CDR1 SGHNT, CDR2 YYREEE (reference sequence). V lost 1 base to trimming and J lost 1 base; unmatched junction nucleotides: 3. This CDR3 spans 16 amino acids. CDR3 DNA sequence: TGTGCCAGCAGCTTGTGGCTAGCGGGAGGCACAGATACGCAGTATTTT. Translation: CASSLWLAGGTDTQYF.

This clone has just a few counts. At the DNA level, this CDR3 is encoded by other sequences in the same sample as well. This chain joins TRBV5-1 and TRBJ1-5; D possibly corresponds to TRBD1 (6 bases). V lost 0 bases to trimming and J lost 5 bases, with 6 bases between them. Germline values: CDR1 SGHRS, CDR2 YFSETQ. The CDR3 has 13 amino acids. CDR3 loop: CASSLDRDQPQHF. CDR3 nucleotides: TGCGCCAGCAGCTTGGACAGGGATCAGCCCCAGCATTTT.

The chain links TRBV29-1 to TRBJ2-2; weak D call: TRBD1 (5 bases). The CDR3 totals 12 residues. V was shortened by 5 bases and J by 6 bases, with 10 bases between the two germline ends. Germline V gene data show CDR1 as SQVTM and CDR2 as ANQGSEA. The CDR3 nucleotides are TGCAGCGTTCTTCAGGGTGCCGGGGAGCTGTTTTTT. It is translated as CSVLQGAGELFF.

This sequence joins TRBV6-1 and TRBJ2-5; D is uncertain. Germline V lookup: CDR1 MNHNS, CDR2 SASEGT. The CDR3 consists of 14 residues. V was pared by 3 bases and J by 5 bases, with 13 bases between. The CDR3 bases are TGTGCCAGCAGTGAGGTAAATCTTCCGGAGACCCAGTACTTC. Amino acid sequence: CASSEVNLPETQYF.

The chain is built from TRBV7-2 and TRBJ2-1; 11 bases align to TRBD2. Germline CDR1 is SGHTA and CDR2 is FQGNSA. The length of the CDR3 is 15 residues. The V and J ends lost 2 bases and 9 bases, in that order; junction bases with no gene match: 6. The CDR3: CASSLRSGGAGEQFF. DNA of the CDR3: TGTGCCAGCAGCTTACGTAGCGGGGGGGCGGGTGAGCAGTTCTTC.

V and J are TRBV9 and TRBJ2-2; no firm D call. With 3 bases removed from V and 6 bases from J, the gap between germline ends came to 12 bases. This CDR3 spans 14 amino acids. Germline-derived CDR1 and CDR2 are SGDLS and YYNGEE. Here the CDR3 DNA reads TGTGCCAGCAGCGGGAAGGGCGTATCCGGGGAGCTGTTTTTT. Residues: CASSGKGVSGELFF.